This passage covers 27 T cell receptor beta chains from one sample sequenced in a study of cytotoxic CD8 clonotypes in ibrutinib-treated CLL. The method was immunoSEQ multiplex PCR; TCRdb's version includes in-frame clones alone and lacks a portion of them. The data show 130,000 to 150,000 clones, around three quarters seen once. The material sequenced was PBMCs, taken after 12 months of ibrutinib treatment. All receptors derive from a human donor with chronic lymphocytic leukemia.

The rearrangement joins TRBV7-2 to TRBJ2-7, with 8 bases fitting TRBD1. Per germline, CDR1 SGHTA and CDR2 FQGNSA. The CDR3 has 16 residues. V trimming: 5 bases; J trimming: 2 bases; junction bases outside the gene matches: 11. The DNA of the CDR3 is TGTGCCAGCAGCCCGACCGGGACAGGTTTACCCTACGAGCAGTACTTC. It encodes CASSPTGTGLPYEQYF.

V gene TRBV30 combines with J gene TRBJ2-3; unclear D gene. The CDR3 is 14 residues long. Germline CDR1 reads GTSNPN; CDR2 reads SVGIG (reference sequence). Deletions cut 2 bases from V and 2 bases from J, with 11 bases between. Written as DNA, the CDR3 is TGTGCCTGGAGTTTCGGCAGTGCCACAGATACGCAGTATTTT. Amino acids: CAWSFGSATDTQYF.

The CDR3 sequence: CASSESRVEAFF. The CDR3 nucleotides are TGTGCCAGTTCCGAATCCCGGGTCGAAGCTTTCTTT. The chain employs TRBV2 and TRBJ1-1; no reliable D call. The ends were cut back, 9 bases at V and 8 bases at J, with 16 bases in the middle. The CDR3 is 12 amino acids. Germline V gives CDR1 SNHLY, CDR2 FYNNEI.

The gene calls are TRBV9 and TRBJ1-5, with D possibly TRBD1 on 5 matching bases. Looked up from germline, CDR1 is SGDLS and CDR2 is YYNGEE. This CDR3 has 14 amino acids. The V end lost 0 bases, the J end lost 7 bases, and 11 bases lay between the germline ends. The CDR3 protein is CASSVADSVQPQHF. The CDR3 DNA is TGTGCCAGCAGCGTAGCCGACAGTGTCCAGCCCCAGCATTTT. The full variable domain, with the rest looked up from reference TRBV9 and TRBJ1-5, is DSGVTQTPKHLITATGQRVTLRCSPRSGDLSVYWYQQSLDQGLQFLIQYYNGEERAKGNILERFSAQQFPDLHSELNLSSLELGDSALYFCASSVADSVQPQHFGDGTRLSIL.

This chain connects TRBV6-5 to TRBJ1-1, with 10 nucleotides matching TRBD1. The CDR3 loop spans 13 amino acids. With 2 bases clipped from V and 8 bases from J, the junction kept 2 bases outside the gene matches. Germline lookup yields CDR1 MNHEY and CDR2 SVGAGI. The CDR3: CASSYDRGHEAFF. DNA of the CDR3: TGTGCCAGCAGTTACGACAGGGGGCACGAAGCTTTCTTT.

V usage is TRBV9 and J usage is TRBJ2-3; TRBD2 matches at 11 bases. The CDR3 is 16 amino acids. J gave up 1 base and V 2 bases, and 3 bases lay outside the gene matches. Germline loops: CDR1 SGDLS, CDR2 YYNGEE. The CDR3 DNA is TGTGCCAGCAGCGTGAGTAGCGGGAGGGGCACAGATACGCAGTATTTT. It is translated as CASSVSSGRGTDTQYF.

The chain links TRBV30 to TRBJ1-3; D is undetermined. The germline gives CDR1 GTSNPN, CDR2 SVGIG (reference sequence). The CDR3 spans 14 residues. Trimming removed 3 bases at V and 0 bases at J, with 9 bases between. The CDR3: CAWRRGNSGNTIYF. CDR3 in DNA: TGTGCCTGGAGGCGAGGGAACTCTGGAAACACCATATATTTT. Drawing the rest from reference TRBV30 and TRBJ1-3, the complete variable domain is SQTIHQWPATLVQPVGSPLSLECTVEGTSNPNLYWYRQAAGRGLQLLFYSVGIGQISSEVPQNLSASRPQDRQFILSSKKLLLSDSGFYLCAWRRGNSGNTIYFGEGSWLTVV.

The chain combines TRBV6-1 with TRBJ2-7; D is unclear. V lost 7 bases, J lost 3 bases, and 13 bases lay in between. This CDR3 has 13 amino acids. Germline V lookup: CDR1 MNHNS, CDR2 SASEGT. This chain's CDR3 is CASTRPENYEQYF. The DNA of the CDR3 is TGTGCCAGCACCAGACCGGAAAACTACGAGCAGTACTTC.

The rearrangement links TRBV4-3 to TRBJ1-4; D ambiguous. Trimming left V 3 bases short and J 0 bases short, with 8 bases between. CDR3 length: 15 amino acids. Germline CDR1 is LGHNA and CDR2 is YSLEER. Written as DNA, the CDR3 is TGCGCCAGCAGCCACCTCGCTTCAACTAATGAAAAACTGTTTTTT. Translating it yields CASSHLASTNEKLFF.

This clone appeared once. The gene calls are TRBV5-1 and TRBJ1-5; D call uncertain. From germline, CDR1 is SGHRS and CDR2 YFSETQ. The CDR3 is made up of 16 amino acids. V dropped 8 bases and J dropped 1 base, with 19 bases sitting between them. The chain's CDR3 is CASSDGSQPSNQPQHF. The DNA of the CDR3 is TGCGCCAGTTCCGACGGTTCGCAGCCAAGCAATCAGCCCCAGCATTTT.

The chain joins TRBV5-1 to TRBJ2-1; 10 bases line up with TRBD2. Germline-derived CDR1 and CDR2 are SGHRS and YFSETQ. The CDR3 length is 17 residues. V was pared by 4 bases and J by 5 bases, with 12 bases of the junction left unmatched. CDR3 nucleotide sequence: TGCGCCAGCAGCACCGGGACTAGCGACCACTCGGACAATGAGCAGTTCTTC. As protein: CASSTGTSDHSDNEQFF.

Here the CDR3 reads CASSSILAGAYEQYF. CDR3 nucleotides: TGTGCCAGCAGTTCCATACTAGCGGGAGCCTACGAGCAGTACTTC. This chain joins TRBV27 and TRBJ2-7; 11 nucleotides agree with TRBD2. Germline V gene lookup returns CDR1 MNHEY and CDR2 SMNVEV (reference sequence). Trimming took 4 bases from V and 2 from J; bases not matched to a gene: 4. The CDR3 contains 15 residues.

This clone was recorded only once. The genes are TRBV4-1 and TRBJ1-5; no clear D. Per the germline V gene, CDR1 is MGHRA and CDR2 is YSYEKL. The CDR3 consists of 15 residues. V lost 1 base to trimming and J lost 8 bases, with 15 bases between them. In DNA, the CDR3 is TGCGCCAGCAGCCAAGTTGAGGGTGTCTTGGAGCCCCAGCATTTT. This encodes CASSQVEGVLEPQHF.

This chain joins TRBV7-6 and TRBJ1-4; the match to TRBD1 covers 9 bases. Losses at the gene ends were 5 bases for V and 2 bases for J; bases not matched to a gene: 6. Germline CDR1 SGHVS, CDR2 FNYEAQ. There are 16 residues in the CDR3. Here the CDR3 reads CASSQTGGPTNEKLFF. CDR3 DNA: TGTGCCAGCAGCCAGACAGGGGGGCCCACTAATGAAAAACTGTTTTTT.

V gene TRBV19 combines with J gene TRBJ2-7; weak D call: TRBD1 (5 bases). The germline CDR1 and CDR2 sequences are LNHDA and SQIVND (reference sequence). V was shortened by 4 bases and J by 5 bases, with 12 bases between the two germline ends. The CDR3 is 13 residues long. The CDR3 bases are TGTGCCAGTAGTACTGCAGGGTACCACGAGCAGTACTTC. Translating it yields CASSTAGYHEQYF. The full variable domain, completed using reference TRBV19 and TRBJ2-7, is DGGITQSPKYLFRKEGQNVTLSCEQNLNHDAMYWYRQDPGQGLRLIYYSQIVNDFQKGDIAEGYSVSREKKESFPLTVTSAQKNPTAFYLCASSTAGYHEQYFGPGTRLTVT.

This chain links TRBV7-6 with TRBJ1-4; D not certain. The CDR3 contains 18 residues. With 5 bases removed from V and 0 bases from J, the gap between germline ends came to 19 bases. Looked up from germline, CDR1 is SGHVS and CDR2 is FNYEAQ. Written as DNA, the CDR3 is TGTGCCAGCAGCCCCTTTCAAAACACCTTTCCAACTAATGAAAAACTGTTTTTT. It translates to CASSPFQNTFPTNEKLFF.

The V call is TRBV18, the J call TRBJ2-1, with 10 bases matching TRBD1. The junction had 4 bases not matched to a gene; V was cut back by 2 bases and J by 6 bases. CDR3 length: 15 amino acids. Per the germline V gene, CDR1 is KGHSH and CDR2 is LQKENI. The CDR3: CASSPRDRGGNEQFF. The CDR3 DNA sequence: TGTGCCAGCTCACCAAGGGACAGGGGAGGCAATGAGCAGTTCTTC.

In DNA form, the CDR3 reads TGTGCCATCAGTGTCCGGGGTACCGGGGAGCTGTTTTTT. This encodes CAISVRGTGELFF. The chain combines TRBV10-3 with TRBJ2-2; a possible D gene is TRBD2 (5 bases). Trimming shortened V by 4 bases and J by 5 bases, and 8 bases separated the two germline ends. Germline V gene sequence: CDR1 ENHRY, CDR2 SYGVKD. There are 13 residues in the CDR3.

This clone was counted a single time. CDR3 in amino acids: CASSRERSYEQYF. In nucleotides, the CDR3 is TGTGCCAGCAGCCGGGAGAGGTCCTACGAGCAGTACTTC. This rearrangement joins TRBV11-2 to TRBJ2-7; tentatively, D is TRBD2 (6 bases). The CDR3 is 13 amino acids. Germline loops: CDR1 SGHAT, CDR2 FQNNGV. Trimming took 5 bases from V and 1 from J, leaving 9 bases between them.

The chain recombines TRBV29-1 with TRBJ2-5; D may be TRBD2 (6 bases). V was pared by 3 bases and J by 0 bases, with 17 bases between. Germline V CDR1 and CDR2: SQVTM, ANQGSEA. CDR3 length: 16 residues. CDR3 sequence: CSVEEGNRPNQETQYF. The CDR3 DNA reads as TGCAGCGTTGAGGAGGGGAACAGGCCTAACCAAGAGACCCAGTACTTC.

The chain uses TRBV19 and TRBJ2-5, with D perhaps given as TRBD1 or TRBD2 (5 bases each). This CDR3 spans 13 amino acids. From germline, CDR1 is LNHDA and CDR2 SQIVND (reference sequence). Trimming removed 5 bases from V and 5 bases from J, with 12 bases in between. CDR3 DNA: TGTGCCAGTAGTGGGGGTCCGGGTGAGACCCAGTACTTC. It encodes CASSGGPGETQYF.

The chain is built from TRBV19 and TRBJ2-7; 7 bases match TRBD2. The V gene's germline CDR1 is LNHDA and CDR2 SQIVND (reference sequence). V dropped 1 base and J dropped 6; count of bases not matched to a gene: 9. CDR3 size: 15 residues. DNA for the CDR3: TGTGCCAGTAGTATAGTGGGCGGGAGCCCTGGCGAGCAGTACTTC. It specifies CASSIVGGSPGEQYF.

The chain combines TRBV9 with TRBJ2-5, with D uncertain. The CDR3 loop spans 12 amino acids. From germline, CDR1 is SGDLS and CDR2 YYNGEE. With 2 bases removed from V and 2 bases from J, the gap between germline ends came to 4 bases. The CDR3 spells CASSVDQETQYF. The CDR3 coding sequence is TGTGCCAGCAGCGTCGATCAAGAGACCCAGTACTTC.

The gene calls are TRBV7-2 and TRBJ1-3; D gene unclear. The CDR3 has 14 amino acids. V lost 0 bases and J 1 base, leaving 4 bases between the germline ends. Germline V lookup: CDR1 SGHTA, CDR2 FQGNSA. The CDR3 spells CASSLARSGNTIYF. The CDR3 nucleotides are TGTGCCAGCAGCTTAGCAAGGTCTGGAAACACCATATATTTT.

The chain uses TRBV27 and TRBJ2-5, with 10 bases fitting TRBD2. The CDR3 length is 16 residues. The V segment lost 6 bases and the J segment 2 bases; nucleotides outside the gene matches: 9. From germline, CDR1 is MNHEY and CDR2 SMNVEV (reference sequence). CDR3 sequence: CASRQLLTSGQETQYF. CDR3 DNA: TGTGCCAGCAGACAGTTGTTGACTAGCGGGCAAGAGACCCAGTACTTC.

The chain joins TRBV6-5 to TRBJ1-2, with a possible D match to TRBD1 (6 bases). This CDR3 region has 16 residues. Deletions cut 2 bases from V and 0 bases from J, with 13 bases between. Germline V lookup: CDR1 MNHEY, CDR2 SVGAGI. The CDR3 region is CASSYAGQKANYGYTF. In DNA form, the CDR3 reads TGTGCCAGCAGTTACGCTGGACAGAAAGCTAACTATGGCTACACCTTC.

In DNA form, the CDR3 reads TGCGCCAGCAGCTCCCAAGGGGGCCGGGAGGAAAAACTGTTTTTT. The encoded protein is CASSSQGGREEKLFF. This chain connects TRBV5-1 to TRBJ1-4, with 7 positions matching TRBD1. The junction had 10 bases not matched to a gene; V was cut back by 3 bases and J by 8 bases. CDR3 size: 15 residues. In germline, CDR1 is SGHRS, CDR2 YFSETQ.